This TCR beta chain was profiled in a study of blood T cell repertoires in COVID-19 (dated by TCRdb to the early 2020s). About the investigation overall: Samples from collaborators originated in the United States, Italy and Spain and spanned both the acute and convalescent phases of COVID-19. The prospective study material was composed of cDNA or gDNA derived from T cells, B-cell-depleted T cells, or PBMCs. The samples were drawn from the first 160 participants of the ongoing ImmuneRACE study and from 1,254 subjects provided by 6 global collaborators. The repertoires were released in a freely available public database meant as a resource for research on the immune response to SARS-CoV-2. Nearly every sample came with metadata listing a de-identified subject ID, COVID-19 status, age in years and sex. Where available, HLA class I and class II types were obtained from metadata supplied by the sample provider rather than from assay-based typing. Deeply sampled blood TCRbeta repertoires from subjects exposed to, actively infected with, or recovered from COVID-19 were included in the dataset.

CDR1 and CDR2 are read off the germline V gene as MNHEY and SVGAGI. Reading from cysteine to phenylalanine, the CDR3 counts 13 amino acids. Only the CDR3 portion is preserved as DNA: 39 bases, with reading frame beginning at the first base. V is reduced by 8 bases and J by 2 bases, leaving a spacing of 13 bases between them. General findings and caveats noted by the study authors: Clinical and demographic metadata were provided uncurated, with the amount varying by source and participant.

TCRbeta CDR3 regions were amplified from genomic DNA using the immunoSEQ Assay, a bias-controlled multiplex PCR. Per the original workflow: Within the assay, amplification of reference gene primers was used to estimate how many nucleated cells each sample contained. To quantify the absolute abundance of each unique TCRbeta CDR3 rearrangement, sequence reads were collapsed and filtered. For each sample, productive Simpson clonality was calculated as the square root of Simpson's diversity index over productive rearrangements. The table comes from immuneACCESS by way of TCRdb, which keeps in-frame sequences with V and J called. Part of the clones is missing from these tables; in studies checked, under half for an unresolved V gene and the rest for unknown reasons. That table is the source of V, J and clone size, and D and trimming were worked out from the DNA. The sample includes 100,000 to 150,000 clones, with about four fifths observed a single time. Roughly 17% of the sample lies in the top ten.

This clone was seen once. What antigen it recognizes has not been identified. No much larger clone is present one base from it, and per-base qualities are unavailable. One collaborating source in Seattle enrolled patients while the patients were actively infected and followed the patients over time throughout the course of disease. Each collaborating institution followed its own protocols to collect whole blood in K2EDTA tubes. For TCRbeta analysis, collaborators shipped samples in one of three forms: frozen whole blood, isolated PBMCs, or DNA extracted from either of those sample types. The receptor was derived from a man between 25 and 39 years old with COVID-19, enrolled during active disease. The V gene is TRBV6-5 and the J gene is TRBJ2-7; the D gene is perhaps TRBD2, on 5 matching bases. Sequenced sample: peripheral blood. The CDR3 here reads CASASGMAYEQYF. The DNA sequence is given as TGTGCCAGCGCCAGCGGAATGGCCTACGAGCAGTACTTC.